These T cell receptor beta chains were read from a single sample in a study of T cells in Graves' hyperthyroidism and ophthalmopathy. TCRdb reprocessed the multiplex PCR reads via MiXCR and lists one record per CDR3 protein. Of about 350,000 distinct CDR3 sequences detected, 15% to 20% appear once; the ten largest clones hold 15% to 18%. The sequenced material came from blood. The receptor set was obtained from a woman in her 40s with Graves' ophthalmopathy. The CDR3 runs from the conserved cysteine through the conserved F or W. Each record gives: CDR3 DNA, CDR3 protein, V gene, clone size, J gene, D gene. D genes are given only for firm matches. The listing skips clone size in some rows; elsewhere it reads once, few, many or a size class.

CDR3nt: TGTGCCAGTAGTATGGCAGACAGGTCCGTCTATGGCTACACCTTC; CDR3aa: CASSMADRSVYGYTF; v_gene: TRBV19; abundance: many; j_gene: TRBJ1-2; d_gene: -
CDR3nt: TGTGCCAGTAGTATCGGGACAGGGGACGAAGCTTTCTTT; CDR3aa: CASSIGTGDEAFF; v_gene: TRBV19; abundance: many; j_gene: TRBJ1-1; d_gene: TRBD1
CDR3nt: TGTGCCAGCAGTTTAGCTGAAAAACTGTTTTTT; CDR3aa: CASSLAEKLFF; v_gene: TRBV28; abundance: once; j_gene: TRBJ1-4; d_gene: -
CDR3nt: TGTGCCAGCAGTTTCTCAGGGATGGACCAGCCCCAGCATTTT; CDR3aa: CASSFSGMDQPQHF; v_gene: TRBV12-3/TRBV12-4; abundance: many; j_gene: TRBJ1-5; d_gene: -
CDR3nt: TGTGCCAGCAGTTCGGACAGGGGTCAACAAGAGACCCAGTACTTC; CDR3aa: CASSSDRGQQETQYF; v_gene: TRBV28; abundance: many; j_gene: TRBJ2-5; d_gene: TRBD1
CDR3nt: TGCGCCAGCAGCTTGAGACAGGGGGCCGGGGAGCTGTTTTTT; CDR3aa: CASSLRQGAGELFF; v_gene: TRBV5-1; abundance: many; j_gene: TRBJ2-2; d_gene: TRBD1
CDR3nt: TGTGCCAGCAGCCAAAGGGATGACGAGGCTACCTACGAGCAGTACTTC; CDR3aa: CASSQRDDEATYEQYF; v_gene: TRBV3-1; abundance: many; j_gene: TRBJ2-7; d_gene: -
CDR3nt: TGTGCCAGCAGAATAAATCAGCCCCAGCATTTT; CDR3aa: CASRINQPQHF; v_gene: TRBV2; abundance: many; j_gene: TRBJ1-5; d_gene: -
CDR3nt: TGTGCCTGGAGTAGCGGAGTTAATCAGCCCCAGCCTTTT; CDR3aa: CAWSSGVNQPQPF; v_gene: TRBV30; abundance: -; j_gene: TRBJ1-5; d_gene: -
CDR3nt: TGTGCCAGCAGTTCTAGCGGGAGGGGGACCGGGGAGCTGTTTTTT; CDR3aa: CASSSSGRGTGELFF; v_gene: TRBV6-5; abundance: many; j_gene: TRBJ2-2; d_gene: TRBD2
CDR3nt: TGCAGTGCTAGAACCCCCCTCGGCGCGGAGACCCAGTACTTC; CDR3aa: CSARTPLGAETQYF; v_gene: TRBV20-1; abundance: many; j_gene: TRBJ2-5; d_gene: -
CDR3nt: TGTGCCAGCAGTCATAGCGGGGGGCCAGTTTCGTCTGGGGAGCTGTTTTTT; CDR3aa: CASSHSGGPVSSGELFF; v_gene: TRBV27; abundance: -; j_gene: TRBJ2-2; d_gene: TRBD2
CDR3nt: TGTGCCAGCAGTCGCCCGGGAAATTCGGGAGGCCCCAACGAGCAGTACTTC; CDR3aa: CASSRPGNSGGPNEQYF; v_gene: TRBV27; abundance: many; j_gene: TRBJ2-7; d_gene: TRBD2
CDR3nt: TGCGCCAGCAGCCAAGTTATGGAAACTGAAGCTTTCTTT; CDR3aa: CASSQVMETEAFF; v_gene: TRBV4-1; abundance: many; j_gene: TRBJ1-1; d_gene: -
CDR3nt: TGTGCCAGCAGTTGGGGGACACAAGTCGATAATTCACCCCTCCACTTT; CDR3aa: CASSWGTQVDNSPLHF; v_gene: TRBV12-3/TRBV12-4; abundance: -; j_gene: TRBJ1-6; d_gene: -
CDR3nt: TGTGCCAGCAGCCCCCCCCCCCGGGGCGGGAGGTCGAACACCGGGGAGCTGTTTTTT; CDR3aa: CASSPPPRGGRSNTGELFF; v_gene: TRBV7-8; abundance: many; j_gene: TRBJ2-2; d_gene: TRBD2
CDR3nt: TGTGCCAGCAGTGAAGATGGGGGACGCGGCTACACCTTC; CDR3aa: CASSEDGGRGYTF; v_gene: TRBV6-1; abundance: few; j_gene: TRBJ1-2; d_gene: -
CDR3nt: TGTGCCAGCAGGGTAGCGGGAGGTAACTACAATGAGCAGTTCTTC; CDR3aa: CASRVAGGNYNEQFF; v_gene: TRBV12-3/TRBV12-4; abundance: many; j_gene: TRBJ2-1; d_gene: TRBD2
CDR3nt: TGTGCCACCAGCAGCGGCCTCCCGGGACAGGGGGCTGGCTACACCTTC; CDR3aa: CATSSGLPGQGAGYTF; v_gene: TRBV15; abundance: many; j_gene: TRBJ1-2; d_gene: TRBD1
CDR3nt: TGTGCCAGCAGTGACGAAACATACAACGACCGGGACCTAACCTACGAGCAGTACTTC; CDR3aa: CASSDETYNDRDLTYEQYF; v_gene: TRBV2; abundance: many; j_gene: TRBJ2-7; d_gene: -
CDR3nt: TGTGCCTGGGGACTAGCGGGCGGAAATGAGCAGTTCTTC; CDR3aa: CAWGLAGGNEQFF; v_gene: TRBV30; abundance: -; j_gene: TRBJ2-1; d_gene: TRBD2
CDR3nt: TGTGCCAGCAGTTTACCGGACAGGTTGGGCAATTCACCCCTCCACTTT; CDR3aa: CASSLPDRLGNSPLHF; v_gene: TRBV28; abundance: many; j_gene: TRBJ1-6; d_gene: TRBD1
CDR3nt: TGTGCCATCAGTGAACAGGGAGGGGGCTATGGCTACACCTTC; CDR3aa: CAISEQGGGYGYTF; v_gene: TRBV10-3; abundance: many; j_gene: TRBJ1-2; d_gene: -
CDR3nt: TGTGCCAGCAGCTTAGGGAGGGTACGCGATCAGCCCCAGCATTTT; CDR3aa: CASSLGRVRDQPQHF; v_gene: TRBV7-8; abundance: -; j_gene: TRBJ1-5; d_gene: -
CDR3nt: TGTGCCAGCAGGGAAGGGGGTATGAACACTGAAGCTTTCTTT; CDR3aa: CASREGGMNTEAFF; v_gene: TRBV2; abundance: many; j_gene: TRBJ1-1; d_gene: -
CDR3nt: TGTGCCATCCGGGACCTTCGGAACTACGAGCAGTACTTC; CDR3aa: CAIRDLRNYEQYF; v_gene: TRBV6-1; abundance: -; j_gene: TRBJ2-7; d_gene: -
CDR3nt: TGTGCCAGCAGTTCCCTTCCAGGGACGAATCGGGGGACCCAGTACTTC; CDR3aa: CASSSLPGTNRGTQYF; v_gene: TRBV6-5; abundance: -; j_gene: TRBJ2-5; d_gene: -
CDR3nt: TGTGCCAGCAGTTACAGGCCCAAAACGGTGGATGGCTACACCTTC; CDR3aa: CASSYRPKTVDGYTF; v_gene: TRBV7-9; abundance: many; j_gene: TRBJ1-2; d_gene: -
CDR3nt: TGTGCCAGCAGCTTAGATCCGGGCATCGGCCCAAGATCCTACGAGCAGTACTTC; CDR3aa: CASSLDPGIGPRSYEQYF; v_gene: TRBV7-9; abundance: many; j_gene: TRBJ2-7; d_gene: -
CDR3nt: TGTGCCAGCAGGGAGGGACTATCTCAAACCCAGTACTTC; CDR3aa: CASREGLSQTQYF; v_gene: TRBV12-3/TRBV12-4; abundance: many; j_gene: TRBJ2-5; d_gene: TRBD2
CDR3nt: TGTGCCAGCAGTTTAAACAGGGACGCGGCCTTCGAGCAGTACTTC; CDR3aa: CASSLNRDAAFEQYF; v_gene: TRBV28; abundance: many; j_gene: TRBJ2-7; d_gene: -
CDR3nt: TGTGCCAGCCGATGGACAGGAAAAGAGACCCAGTACTTC; CDR3aa: CASRWTGKETQYF; v_gene: TRBV6-5; abundance: many; j_gene: TRBJ2-5; d_gene: TRBD1
CDR3nt: TGCAGTGCTAAAACCGAAGCACAAGAGACCCAGTACTTC; CDR3aa: CSAKTEAQETQYF; v_gene: TRBV20-1; abundance: medium-sized; j_gene: TRBJ2-5; d_gene: -
CDR3nt: TGTGCCAGCAGTCCTCCGGGACAGGGAGGGGGTACCCTCCACTTT; CDR3aa: CASSPPGQGGGTLHF; v_gene: TRBV6-1; abundance: many; j_gene: TRBJ1-6; d_gene: TRBD1
CDR3nt: TGTGCCAGCAGCTCGACAGGGGGCTCAAGCGAGCAGTACTTC; CDR3aa: CASSSTGGSSEQYF; v_gene: TRBV7-3; abundance: many; j_gene: TRBJ2-7; d_gene: TRBD1
CDR3nt: TGTGCCAGCAGAGAGACGGGACTAGCGGGCGAGCAGTACTTC; CDR3aa: CASRETGLAGEQYF; v_gene: TRBV6-1; abundance: many; j_gene: TRBJ2-7; d_gene: TRBD2
CDR3nt: TGTGCCACCAACCTAGCGGGAGCGGGGGAGCAGTACTTC; CDR3aa: CATNLAGAGEQYF; v_gene: TRBV6-1; abundance: -; j_gene: TRBJ2-7; d_gene: TRBD2
CDR3nt: TGCAGTGCACCCCGGGACAGCGAAGAGACCCAGTACTTC; CDR3aa: CSAPRDSEETQYF; v_gene: TRBV20-1; abundance: many; j_gene: TRBJ2-5; d_gene: TRBD1
CDR3nt: TGTGCCAGTCTAGGACAGGGCTACACTGAAGCTTTCTTT; CDR3aa: CASLGQGYTEAFF; v_gene: TRBV19; abundance: many; j_gene: TRBJ1-1; d_gene: TRBD1
CDR3nt: TGTGCCACCAGTGCAGCGGACCAAAGCACAGATACGCAGTATTTT; CDR3aa: CATSAADQSTDTQYF; v_gene: TRBV24-1; abundance: many; j_gene: TRBJ2-3; d_gene: -
CDR3nt: TGTGCCAGCAGCGCGCAGGGACAGGGGGCGAGCTACATTCAGTACTTC; CDR3aa: CASSAQGQGASYIQYF; v_gene: TRBV12-3/TRBV12-4; abundance: -; j_gene: TRBJ2-4; d_gene: TRBD1
CDR3nt: TGTGCCAGCAGCCACAGGGGAAGCGTCTACGAGCAGTACTTC; CDR3aa: CASSHRGSVYEQYF; v_gene: TRBV7-2; abundance: many; j_gene: TRBJ2-7; d_gene: TRBD1
CDR3nt: TGTGCCAGCAGCGTATTTCCCCATCACAGGGGTGGAGAGACCCAGTACTTC; CDR3aa: CASSVFPHHRGGETQYF; v_gene: TRBV9; abundance: -; j_gene: TRBJ2-5; d_gene: TRBD1
CDR3nt: TGCAGCGTTGAAGGACTGATACAGGGACGGGGGGGGATCTACAATGAGCAGTTCTTC; CDR3aa: CSVEGLIQGRGGIYNEQFF; v_gene: TRBV29-1; abundance: many; j_gene: TRBJ2-1; d_gene: TRBD2
CDR3nt: TGTGCCAGAAAGATCACCGATCAGCCCCAGCATTTT; CDR3aa: CARKITDQPQHF; v_gene: TRBV6-4; abundance: many; j_gene: TRBJ1-5; d_gene: -
CDR3nt: TGTGCCAGCAGTCGCTCAGGGACTAGCGGGAGTATCTACGAGCAGTACTTC; CDR3aa: CASSRSGTSGSIYEQYF; v_gene: TRBV6-4; abundance: many; j_gene: TRBJ2-7; d_gene: TRBD2
CDR3nt: TGTGCCAGTAGTACGGACAGGGTTAGAAGCAATCAGCCCCAGCATTTT; CDR3aa: CASSTDRVRSNQPQHF; v_gene: TRBV19; abundance: many; j_gene: TRBJ1-5; d_gene: TRBD1
CDR3nt: TGTGCCAGCAGTCCGGGGACAAGAATTGGCTACACCTTC; CDR3aa: CASSPGTRIGYTF; v_gene: TRBV12-3/TRBV12-4; abundance: many; j_gene: TRBJ1-2; d_gene: -
CDR3nt: TGTGCCAGCGGGGGCCTTTCTAACTATGGCTACACCTTC; CDR3aa: CASGGLSNYGYTF; v_gene: TRBV9; abundance: many; j_gene: TRBJ1-2; d_gene: -
CDR3nt: TGTGCCAGCAGCGTAGTAGGACAGGGGTATATGAACACTGAAGCTTTCTTT; CDR3aa: CASSVVGQGYMNTEAFF; v_gene: TRBV9; abundance: many; j_gene: TRBJ1-1; d_gene: TRBD1
CDR3nt: TGTGCCTGGAGCGTCGGCAGGGGAAGGGGCCCCCTCCACTTT; CDR3aa: CAWSVGRGRGPLHF; v_gene: TRBV30; abundance: -; j_gene: TRBJ1-6; d_gene: -
CDR3nt: TGTGCCAGCAGTTTTCTACTAGCGGGAGGGTCCGAGCAGTACTTC; CDR3aa: CASSFLLAGGSEQYF; v_gene: TRBV6-5; abundance: many; j_gene: TRBJ2-7; d_gene: TRBD2
CDR3nt: TGTGCCAGCACTACCCCCGGGGGCTACGAGCAGTACTTC; CDR3aa: CASTTPGGYEQYF; v_gene: TRBV28; abundance: once; j_gene: TRBJ2-7; d_gene: -
CDR3nt: TGTGCCAGCCGAAGGGGGCTAGCGGACACCGGGGAGCTGTTTTTT; CDR3aa: CASRRGLADTGELFF; v_gene: TRBV28; abundance: many; j_gene: TRBJ2-2; d_gene: -
CDR3nt: TGTGCCAGCAGCTCGACCTCCGCACTAGCGGGAGGGCTCGAGCAGTACTTC; CDR3aa: CASSSTSALAGGLEQYF; v_gene: TRBV7-2; abundance: many; j_gene: TRBJ2-7; d_gene: TRBD2
CDR3nt: TGTGCCAGCAGCCGACCGGACAGGGATGGAACCACTGAAGCTTTCTTT; CDR3aa: CASSRPDRDGTTEAFF; v_gene: TRBV13; abundance: few; j_gene: TRBJ1-1; d_gene: TRBD1
CDR3nt: TGTGCCAGCACCCCGACAGGGGGTATCAATCAGCCCCAGCATTTT; CDR3aa: CASTPTGGINQPQHF; v_gene: TRBV27; abundance: many; j_gene: TRBJ1-5; d_gene: TRBD1
CDR3nt: TGTGCCAGTAGTCGGGCTGGGACAGGCGTCTCCTACGAGCAGTACTTC; CDR3aa: CASSRAGTGVSYEQYF; v_gene: TRBV19; abundance: few; j_gene: TRBJ2-7; d_gene: TRBD1
CDR3nt: TGTGCCAGTAGTACAAGACAGCCCTACGAGCAGTACTTC; CDR3aa: CASSTRQPYEQYF; v_gene: TRBV19; abundance: many; j_gene: TRBJ2-7; d_gene: -
CDR3nt: TGTGCCAGCTCACCGGGGACTAGCGGGAGGACAAACGAGCAGTACTTC; CDR3aa: CASSPGTSGRTNEQYF; v_gene: TRBV18; abundance: many; j_gene: TRBJ2-7; d_gene: TRBD2